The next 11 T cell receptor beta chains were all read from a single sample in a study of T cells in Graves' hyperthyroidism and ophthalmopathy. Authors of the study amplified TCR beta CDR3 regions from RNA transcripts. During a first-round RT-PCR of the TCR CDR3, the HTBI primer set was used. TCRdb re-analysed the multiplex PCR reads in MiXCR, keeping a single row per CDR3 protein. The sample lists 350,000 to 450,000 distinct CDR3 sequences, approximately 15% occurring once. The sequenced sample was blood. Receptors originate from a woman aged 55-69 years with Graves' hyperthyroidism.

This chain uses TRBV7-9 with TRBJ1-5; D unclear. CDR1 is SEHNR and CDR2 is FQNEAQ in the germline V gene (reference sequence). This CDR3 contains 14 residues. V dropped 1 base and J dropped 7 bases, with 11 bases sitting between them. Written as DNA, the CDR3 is TGTGCCAGCAGCTTAGAGATCCCGAGGCAGCCCCAGCATTTT. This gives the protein CASSLEIPRQPQHF. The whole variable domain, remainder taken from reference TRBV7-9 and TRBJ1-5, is DTGVSQNPRHKITKRGQNVTFRCDPISEHNRLYWYRQTLGQGPEFLTYFQNEAQLEKSRLLSDRFSAERPKGSFSTLEIQRTEQGDSAMYLCASSLEIPRQPQHFGDGTRLSIL.

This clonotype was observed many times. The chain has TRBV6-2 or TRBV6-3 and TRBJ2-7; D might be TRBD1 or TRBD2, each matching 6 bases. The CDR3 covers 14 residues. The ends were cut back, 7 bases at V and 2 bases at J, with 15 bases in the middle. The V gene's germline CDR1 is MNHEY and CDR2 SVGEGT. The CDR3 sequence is CASIPTGAAYEQYF. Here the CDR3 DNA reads TGTGCCAGCATTCCGACGGGGGCGGCCTACGAGCAGTACTTC.

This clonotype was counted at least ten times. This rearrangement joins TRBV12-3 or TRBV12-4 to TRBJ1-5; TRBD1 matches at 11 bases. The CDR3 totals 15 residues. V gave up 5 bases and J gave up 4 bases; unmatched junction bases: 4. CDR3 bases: TGTGCCAGCAGTATGGGACAGGGGGGAAATCAGCCCCAGCATTTT. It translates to CASSMGQGGNQPQHF.

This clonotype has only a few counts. CDR3 DNA sequence: TGTGCCAGTAGTATCTCGATTGCAACTAATGAAAAACTGTTTTTT. As protein: CASSISIATNEKLFF. The chain joins TRBV19 to TRBJ1-4; no clear D gene. CDR3 length: 15 amino acids. The germline V gene has CDR1 LNHDA and CDR2 SQIVND (reference sequence). Deletions cut 3 bases from V and 0 bases from J, with 8 bases between.

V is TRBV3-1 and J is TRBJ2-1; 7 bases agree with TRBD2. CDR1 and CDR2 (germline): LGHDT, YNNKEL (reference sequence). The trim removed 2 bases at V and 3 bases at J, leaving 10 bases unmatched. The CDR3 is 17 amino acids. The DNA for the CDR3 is TGTGCCAGCAGCCAATACTTAGGACTAGGTGGCTACAATGAGCAGTTCTTC. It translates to CASSQYLGLGGYNEQFF.

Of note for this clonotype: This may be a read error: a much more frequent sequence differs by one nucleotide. The DNA for the CDR3 is TGTGCCAGCAGCGGACACAGGGCGACGAACACTGAAGCTTTCTTT. Its protein is CASSGHRATNTEAFF. V is TRBV7-8 and J is TRBJ1-1, with D possibly being TRBD1 (6 bases). CDR1 and CDR2 from the germline V gene are SGHVS and FQNEAQ. V was cut by 5 bases and J by 1 base, with 14 bases left in between. The CDR3 contains 15 residues.

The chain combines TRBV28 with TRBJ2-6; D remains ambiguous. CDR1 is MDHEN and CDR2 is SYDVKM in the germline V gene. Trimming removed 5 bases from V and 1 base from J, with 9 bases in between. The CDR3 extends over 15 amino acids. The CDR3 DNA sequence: TGTGCCAGCAGTGATTTCGGATCTGGGGCCAACGTCCTGACTTTC. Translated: CASSDFGSGANVLTF.

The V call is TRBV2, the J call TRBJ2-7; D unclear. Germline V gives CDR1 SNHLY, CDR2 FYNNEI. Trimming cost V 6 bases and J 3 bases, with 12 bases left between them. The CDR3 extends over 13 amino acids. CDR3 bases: TGTGCCAGCAGCTTGCGATCGATCTACGAGCAGTACTTC. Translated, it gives CASSLRSIYEQYF.

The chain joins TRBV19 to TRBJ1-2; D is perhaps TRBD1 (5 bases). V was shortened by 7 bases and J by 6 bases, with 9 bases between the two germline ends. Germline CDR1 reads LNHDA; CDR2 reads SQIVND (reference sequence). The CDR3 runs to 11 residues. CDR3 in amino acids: CASTGTHGYTF. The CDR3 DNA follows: TGTGCCAGTACCGGGACCCATGGCTACACCTTC.

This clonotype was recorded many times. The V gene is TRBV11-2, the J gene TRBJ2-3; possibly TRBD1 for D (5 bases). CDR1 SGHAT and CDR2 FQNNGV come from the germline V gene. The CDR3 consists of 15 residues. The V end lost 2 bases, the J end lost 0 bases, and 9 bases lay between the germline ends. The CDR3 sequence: CASSLMAGSTDTQYF. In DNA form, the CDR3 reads TGTGCCAGCAGCTTAATGGCAGGGAGCACAGATACGCAGTATTTT.

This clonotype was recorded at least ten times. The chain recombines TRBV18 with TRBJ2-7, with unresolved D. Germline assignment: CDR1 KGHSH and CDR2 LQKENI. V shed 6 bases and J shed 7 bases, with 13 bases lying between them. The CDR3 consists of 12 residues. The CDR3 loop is CASSERGGEQYF. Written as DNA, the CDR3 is TGTGCCAGCTCGGAAAGAGGTGGGGAGCAGTACTTC.